This record covers a single TCR beta chain. Its antigen is unidentified. This sample stems from a study of CXCR3-negative and CXCR3-positive naive CD8 T cells. CD45RO-CCR7+CD27+CD95- was the phenotype of naive CD8+ T cells. The study, taken as a whole, reports: For CXCR3-positive naive cells, TRB CDR3s were more hydrophobic than those of CXCR3-negative naive cells. The TRBV-TRBJ usage of naive CXCR3-negative and CXCR3-positive cells was similar, but that of memory cells differed. For memory CD8+ cells diversity was much lower, but both naive subsets had comparably high diversity.

The CDR3 length is 13 residues. Germline-derived CDR1 and CDR2 are MDHEN and SYDVKM. UMI-labeled 5' RACE TRB cDNA libraries were prepared from the cells. From the 5' RACE reads, TCRdb lists one entry per CDR3 protein and no DNA. Found here are some 140,000 distinct CDR3 sequences; the top ten clones hold approximately 0.5%. The chain is built from TRBV28 and TRBJ2-7. The source material was naive CXCR3+ CD8+ T cells from blood. The subset is: CD45RO-CCR7+CD27+CD95- naive CD8+ T cells expressing CXCR3 (TNR3+). The receptor's source is a human donor in good health. Some clones in this sample may be carry-over from other donors' samples. CDR3 loop: CASTPQFLYEQYF.